These 15 T cell receptor beta chains were all obtained from the same sample, sequenced in a study of T-cell reconstitution after alpha-beta-depleted transplantation in children. Unique molecular identifiers were incorporated during preparation of the TCRbeta library. Via MiXCR, TCRdb re-called the PCR reads, giving one row per CDR3 protein. Of more than 450,000 distinct CDR3 sequences in the sample, around 20% were seen once. The sequencing here drew on PBMCs from the stem cell graft donor, taken from the stem cell graft. The receptors were sampled from a human donor who donated a stem cell graft to a child with acute lymphoblastic leukemia.

The rearrangement uses TRBV7-8 and TRBJ1-4; no clear D gene. V lost 2 bases, J lost 3 bases, and 10 bases lay in between. This CDR3 comprises 15 residues. Germline-derived CDR1 and CDR2 are SGHVS and FQNEAQ. The CDR3 DNA reads as TGTGCCAGCAGCTTATATCTTCGGTCTAATGAAAAACTGTTTTTT. This sequence encodes CASSLYLRSNEKLFF.

This clonotype was found a few times. The chain is built from TRBV5-1 and TRBJ2-5; no reliable D call. This CDR3 comprises 13 residues. Germline CDR1 and CDR2: SGHRS and YFSETQ. V was cut by 0 bases and J by 2 bases, with 5 bases left in between. CDR3 nucleotide sequence: TGCGCCAGCAGCTTGGGCAGACAAGAGACCCAGTACTTC. This encodes CASSLGRQETQYF. Based on the CDR3 plus reference TRBV5-1 and TRBJ2-5, the full variable domain is KAGVTQTPRYLIKTRGQQVTLSCSPISGHRSVSWYQQTPGQGLQFLFEYFSETQRNKGNFPGRFSGRQFSNSRSEMNVSTLELGDSALYLCASSLGRQETQYFGPGTRLLVL.

The chain's CDR3 is CAISDFGPQGKETQYF. CDR3 DNA sequence: TGTGCCATCAGTGACTTCGGACCGCAGGGGAAAGAGACCCAGTACTTC. The rearrangement joins TRBV10-3 to TRBJ2-5, with TRBD1 as a possible D gene (6 bases). This CDR3 is 16 amino acids long. Germline values: CDR1 ENHRY, CDR2 SYGVKD. The V gene lost 3 bases and the J gene lost 3 bases, with 17 bases spanning the gap.

This clonotype has a handful of counts. The chain couples TRBV12-3 or TRBV12-4 to TRBJ1-1, with unresolved D. The germline V and J ends were trimmed by 5 bases and 3 bases, with 16 bases remaining between them. The CDR3 length is 15 residues. The CDR3: CASSPHRATDTEAFF. DNA for the CDR3: TGTGCCAGCAGTCCACATCGGGCCACCGACACTGAAGCTTTCTTT.

The CDR3 sequence is CASSLGSSPSYEQYF. For the CDR3, the DNA is TGTGCCAGCAGCTTAGGATCTAGCCCCTCCTACGAGCAGTACTTC. The V gene is TRBV7-9, the J gene TRBJ2-7; weak D call: TRBD2 (5 bases). Germline V CDR1 and CDR2: SEHNR, FQNEAQ (reference sequence). V was shortened by 1 base and J by 0 bases, with 10 bases between the two germline ends. CDR3 length: 15 amino acids.

V usage is TRBV20-1 and J usage is TRBJ1-5; TRBD1 agrees at 11 bases. CDR3 length equals 15 residues. The trim removed 5 bases at V and 0 bases at J, leaving 3 bases unmatched. Germline values: CDR1 DFQATT, CDR2 SNEGSKA (reference sequence). CDR3 protein: CSAGTGGNSNQPQHF. DNA for the CDR3: TGCAGTGCTGGGACAGGGGGTAATAGCAATCAGCCCCAGCATTTT.

The chain recombines TRBV12-3 or TRBV12-4 with TRBJ2-2, with D tentatively TRBD2 (6 bases). Trimming removed 10 bases at V and 0 bases at J, with 12 bases between. This CDR3 contains 14 residues. The CDR3 DNA sequence: TGTGCCACCGCGGAGGGCGCGAACACCGGGGAGCTGTTTTTT. Protein sequence: CATAEGANTGELFF.

This clonotype was seen a handful of times. The chain has TRBV5-1 and TRBJ2-5; D is unclear. Germline CDR1 SGHRS, CDR2 YFSETQ. Trimming removed 2 bases at V and 2 bases at J, with 19 bases between. The CDR3 is made up of 17 amino acids. The CDR3 protein is CASSFGLVGMIQETQYF. The CDR3 DNA sequence: TGCGCCAGCAGCTTTGGGCTTGTCGGAATGATACAAGAGACCCAGTACTTC. The full variable domain, completed using reference TRBV5-1 and TRBJ2-5, is KAGVTQTPRYLIKTRGQQVTLSCSPISGHRSVSWYQQTPGQGLQFLFEYFSETQRNKGNFPGRFSGRQFSNSRSEMNVSTLELGDSALYLCASSFGLVGMIQETQYFGPGTRLLVL.

This chain uses TRBV5-1 with TRBJ2-1; weak D call: TRBD1 (6 bases). Per the germline V gene, CDR1 is SGHRS and CDR2 is YFSETQ. The CDR3 extends over 15 amino acids. Trimming took 1 base from V and 4 from J, leaving 12 bases between them. The CDR3 loop reads CASSLLSGQYNEQFF. CDR3 sequence (DNA): TGCGCCAGCAGCTTGTTAAGTGGACAGTACAATGAGCAGTTCTTC.

This clonotype was counted only a few times. V and J are TRBV5-1 and TRBJ2-7; 9 bases align to TRBD1. Germline values: CDR1 SGHRS, CDR2 YFSETQ. The CDR3 is made up of 14 amino acids. Unmatched junction bases numbered 8, after V lost 7 bases and J lost 3 bases. CDR3 DNA: TGCGCCAGCTCCTCTTGGGGACAGGGCTACGAGCAGTACTTC. This encodes CASSSWGQGYEQYF.

This clonotype turned up a few times. The rearrangement uses TRBV5-1 and TRBJ2-7, with a possible D match to TRBD2 (5 bases). The V end was cut by 4 bases, the J end by 0 bases, with 11 bases between. CDR1 and CDR2 from the germline V gene are SGHRS and YFSETQ. There are 14 residues in the CDR3. CDR3 protein: CASSTDFSSYEQYF. CDR3 coding DNA: TGCGCCAGCAGCACGGACTTTAGCTCCTACGAGCAGTACTTC. Together with reference TRBV5-1 and TRBJ2-7, the CDR3 gives the full variable domain: KAGVTQTPRYLIKTRGQQVTLSCSPISGHRSVSWYQQTPGQGLQFLFEYFSETQRNKGNFPGRFSGRQFSNSRSEMNVSTLELGDSALYLCASSTDFSSYEQYFGPGTRLTVT.

The gene calls are TRBV5-1 and TRBJ1-5; 9 positions agree with TRBD1. V lost 7 bases to trimming and J lost 4 bases; unmatched junction nucleotides: 12. Germline V lookup: CDR1 SGHRS, CDR2 YFSETQ. The length of the CDR3 is 16 residues. DNA of the CDR3: TGCGCCAGCGCCCCTTCTCCACAGGGGGCAAATCAGCCCCAGCATTTT. Its translation: CASAPSPQGANQPQHF. The whole variable domain, filled in from reference TRBV5-1 and TRBJ1-5, reads KAGVTQTPRYLIKTRGQQVTLSCSPISGHRSVSWYQQTPGQGLQFLFEYFSETQRNKGNFPGRFSGRQFSNSRSEMNVSTLELGDSALYLCASAPSPQGANQPQHFGDGTRLSIL.

This clonotype was counted between two and nine times. This chain joins TRBV12-3 or TRBV12-4 and TRBJ2-3; D gene uncertain. The V end lost 3 bases, the J end lost 0 bases, and 10 bases lay between the germline ends. This CDR3 spans 15 amino acids. The chain's CDR3 is CASSFLFSSTDTQYF. The CDR3, as DNA: TGTGCCAGCAGTTTTCTCTTCTCTAGCACAGATACGCAGTATTTT.

This clonotype was counted between two and nine times. The chain carries TRBV7-8 and TRBJ2-7; D may be TRBD2 (6 bases). This CDR3 region has 15 residues. CDR1 SGHVS and CDR2 FQNEAQ come from the germline V gene. The V and J ends lost 5 bases and 3 bases respectively, with 17 bases between them. The CDR3 DNA follows: TGTGCCAGCAGCCCCCGGCCGGGAGAGGTCTACGAGCAGTACTTC. As protein: CASSPRPGEVYEQYF.

In its sample, this clonotype was seen a few times. The genes are TRBV9 and TRBJ2-1, with 11 bases lining up with TRBD2. Trimming removed 3 bases from V and 0 bases from J; junction bases left unmatched: 5. This CDR3 region has 17 residues. Germline loops: CDR1 SGDLS, CDR2 YYNGEE. The DNA of the CDR3 is TGTGCCAGCAGCGGGGGGGGACTAGCGGTCTCCTACAATGAGCAGTTCTTC. This sequence encodes CASSGGGLAVSYNEQFF.